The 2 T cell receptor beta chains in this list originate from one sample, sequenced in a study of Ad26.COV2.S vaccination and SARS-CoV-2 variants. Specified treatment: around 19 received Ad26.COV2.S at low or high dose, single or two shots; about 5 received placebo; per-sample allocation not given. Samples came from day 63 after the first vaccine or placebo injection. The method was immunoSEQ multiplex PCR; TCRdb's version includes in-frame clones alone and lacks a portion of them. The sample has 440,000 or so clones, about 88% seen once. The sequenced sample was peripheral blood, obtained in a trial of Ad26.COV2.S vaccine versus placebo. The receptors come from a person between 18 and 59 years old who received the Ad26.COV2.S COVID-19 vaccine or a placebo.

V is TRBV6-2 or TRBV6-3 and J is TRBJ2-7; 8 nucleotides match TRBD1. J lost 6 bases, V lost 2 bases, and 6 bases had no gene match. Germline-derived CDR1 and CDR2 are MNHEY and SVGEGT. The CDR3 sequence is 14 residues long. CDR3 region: CASSYLTGGREQYF. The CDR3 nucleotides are TGTGCCAGCAGTTACCTAACAGGGGGTCGCGAGCAGTACTTC.

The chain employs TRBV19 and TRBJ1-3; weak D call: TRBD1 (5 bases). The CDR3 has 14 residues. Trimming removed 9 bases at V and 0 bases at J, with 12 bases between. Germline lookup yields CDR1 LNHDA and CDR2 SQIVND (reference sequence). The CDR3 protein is CASRQTHSGNTIYF. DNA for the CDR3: TGTGCCAGCAGACAGACACACTCTGGAAACACCATATATTTT. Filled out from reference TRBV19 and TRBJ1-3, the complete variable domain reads DGGITQSPKYLFRKEGQNVTLSCEQNLNHDAMYWYRQDPGQGLRLIYYSQIVNDFQKGDIAEGYSVSREKKESFPLTVTSAQKNPTAFYLCASRQTHSGNTIYFGEGSWLTVV.